These 25 T cell receptor beta chains were sequenced from one sample in a study of blood T cell repertoires in COVID-19. This table comes from immunoSEQ multiplex PCR, and its TCRdb copy is limited to in-frame clones, with some not included. The sample has roughly 120,000 clones; around nine tenths are singletons. Sequenced material: peripheral blood. The receptors come from a woman in her fifties or sixties with acute or convalescent COVID-19.

CDR3 region: CASTGRTGNTEAFF. In DNA form, the CDR3 reads TGTGCCAGTACGGGGAGGACAGGGAACACTGAAGCTTTCTTT. This chain links TRBV19 with TRBJ1-1; TRBD1 aligns across 7 bases. This CDR3 comprises 14 residues. Per the germline V gene, CDR1 is LNHDA and CDR2 is SQIVND (reference sequence). Trimming took 7 bases from V and 1 from J; bases not matched to a gene: 6.

This chain joins TRBV5-1 and TRBJ2-1; 12 bases are shared with TRBD2. The CDR3 consists of 15 residues. CDR1 SGHRS and CDR2 YFSETQ come from the germline V gene. V lost 4 bases and J lost 8; bases outside the gene matches: 7. The DNA of the CDR3 is TGCGCCAGCAGCGCCTGGACTAGCGGGGAGGATGAGCAGTTCTTC. It specifies CASSAWTSGEDEQFF.

The chain recombines TRBV11-2 with TRBJ2-1, with D unresolved. CDR3 length: 14 residues. Germline V gene lookup returns CDR1 SGHAT and CDR2 FQNNGV. Trimming pared 0 bases from V and 5 bases from J, leaving 8 bases between. This chain's CDR3 is CASSLDFSHNEQFF. The CDR3 DNA reads as TGTGCCAGCAGCTTAGATTTTAGCCACAATGAGCAGTTCTTC.

The chain recombines TRBV5-4 with TRBJ1-3, with D perhaps TRBD1 (6 bases). Trimming cost V 0 bases and J 4 bases, with 14 bases left between them. Germline V CDR1 and CDR2: SGHNT, YYREEE (reference sequence). The CDR3 length is 16 residues. The CDR3 reads CASSLGAGAPGNTIYF. CDR3 bases: TGTGCCAGCAGCTTGGGTGCAGGGGCGCCAGGAAACACCATATATTTT.

The sample holds many counts of this clone. The chain carries TRBV9 and TRBJ2-7; D may be TRBD2 (5 bases). CDR3 length equals 14 residues. V was clipped by 0 bases and J by 0 bases, with 7 bases between them. The germline V gene has CDR1 SGDLS and CDR2 YYNGEE. The CDR3 bases are TGTGCCAGCAGCGTAGCGGACTCCTCCTACGAGCAGTACTTC. This encodes CASSVADSSYEQYF.

This chain links TRBV21-1 with TRBJ2-5; whether TRBD1, the table's D call, matches the DNA was not checked. TRBV21-1 represents a pseudogene. There are 15 residues in the CDR3. The CDR3 reads CASGDRTGNTKTQYF. In DNA form, the CDR3 reads TGTGCCAGCGGGGATAGGACAGGAAACACCAAGACCCAGTACTTC.

The chain has TRBV24-1 and TRBJ1-1; 7 bases agree with TRBD1. Germline V gene lookup returns CDR1 KGHDR and CDR2 SFDVKD. J gave up 1 base and V 4 bases, and 5 bases lay outside the gene matches. The CDR3 is made up of 15 amino acids. CDR3 DNA sequence: TGTGCCACCAGTGACCACGGGACAGCGAACACTGAAGCTTTCTTT. Translating gives CATSDHGTANTEAFF.

This clone was seen only once. The genes are TRBV5-6 and TRBJ2-2; no definite D call. CDR1 and CDR2 from the germline V gene are SGHDT and YYEEEE. V was cut by 1 base and J by 2 bases, with 6 bases left in between. This CDR3 is 14 amino acids long. The CDR3, as DNA: TGTGCCAGCAGCTTGCGACAAAACACCGGGGAGCTGTTTTTT. Amino acid sequence: CASSLRQNTGELFF.

The genes are TRBV19 and TRBJ2-5; TRBD2 agrees at 7 bases. Germline V gene lookup returns CDR1 LNHDA and CDR2 SQIVND (reference sequence). With 3 bases clipped from V and 2 bases from J, the junction kept 3 bases outside the gene matches. CDR3 size: 14 residues. Here the CDR3 reads CASSIGGVQETQYF. In nucleotides, the CDR3 is TGTGCCAGTAGTATTGGGGGGGTTCAAGAGACCCAGTACTTC.

The chain links TRBV5-1 to TRBJ1-3, with D perhaps TRBD1 (6 bases). V lost 2 bases and J 4 bases, leaving 16 bases between the germline ends. The CDR3 runs to 16 residues. The germline CDR1 and CDR2 sequences are SGHRS and YFSETQ. Here the CDR3 reads CASSFVLQGSGNTIYF. CDR3 bases: TGCGCCAGCAGCTTCGTTCTACAGGGTTCCGGAAACACCATATATTTT.

The chain uses TRBV12-3 or TRBV12-4 and TRBJ1-1; no reliable D call. The CDR3 runs to 13 residues. Trimming stripped 5 bases from V and 11 bases from J, with 18 bases between. CDR3 sequence (DNA): TGTGCCAGCAGTGGGAGTTCTCTCCGTCCCGCTTTCTTT. Translating it yields CASSGSSLRPAFF.

CDR3: CASSDPGSSYEQYF. CDR3 nucleotide sequence: TGTGCCAGCAGCGACCCGGGGAGCTCCTACGAGCAGTACTTC. The J gene is TRBJ2-7, the V gene TRBV9, with D tentatively TRBD2 (5 bases). Germline CDR1 is SGDLS and CDR2 is YYNGEE. Trimming took 3 bases from V and 0 from J, leaving 10 bases between them. The CDR3 spans 14 residues.

The rearrangement uses TRBV2 and TRBJ1-3; possible D gene TRBD1, 6 bases. This CDR3 has 15 amino acids. Germline values: CDR1 SNHLY, CDR2 FYNNEI. V lost 3 bases and J 0 bases, leaving 9 bases between the germline ends. This CDR3 is CASSDQGTSGNTIYF. CDR3 nucleotide sequence: TGTGCCAGCAGTGATCAGGGGACCTCTGGAAACACCATATATTTT.

The chain links TRBV5-1 to TRBJ1-3; 7 positions match TRBD1. V dropped 0 bases and J dropped 2; count of bases not matched to a gene: 11. Germline CDR1 and CDR2: SGHRS and YFSETQ. The CDR3 is 18 amino acids. CDR3 in DNA: TGCGCCAGCAGCTTGGGAATTCAGGGGGAAGTAGCTGGAAACACCATATATTTT. It encodes CASSLGIQGEVAGNTIYF.

This chain connects TRBV28 to TRBJ1-1; D is perhaps TRBD1 (6 bases). The ends were cut back, 5 bases at V and 4 bases at J, with 17 bases in the middle. Germline V gene sequence: CDR1 MDHEN, CDR2 SYDVKM. The CDR3 is made up of 15 amino acids. The CDR3 DNA is TGTGCCAGCAGTCTCCCGGCAGGGGTCGGCACTGAAGCTTTCTTT. Protein: CASSLPAGVGTEAFF.

The V and J genes are TRBV18 and TRBJ2-5, with TRBD1 matching 7 bases. Trimming cost V 4 bases and J 4 bases; bases outside gene matches: 9. The CDR3 is 15 residues long. The germline V gene encodes CDR1 KGHSH and CDR2 LQKENI. The CDR3 spells CASSLQGQLRETQYF. CDR3 nucleotide sequence: TGTGCCAGCTCACTTCAGGGACAGCTCAGAGAGACCCAGTACTTC.

The chain uses TRBV7-2 and TRBJ2-3; the D is unclear. The ends were cut back, 2 bases at V and 5 bases at J, with 8 bases in the middle. Looked up from germline, CDR1 is SGHTA and CDR2 is FQGNSA. The CDR3 has 13 amino acids. CDR3 region: CASSLSLRDTQYF. The CDR3 nucleotides are TGTGCCAGCAGCTTATCTCTTAGAGATACGCAGTATTTT.

This chain uses TRBV6-5 with TRBJ2-5; 11 nucleotides match TRBD2. The CDR3 is 15 amino acids. CDR1 is MNHEY, CDR2 SVGAGI, per germline. Germline trimming cut 7 bases from V and 4 bases from J; bases unmatched to any gene: 8. The CDR3 sequence: CASNPSGRPGETQYF. CDR3 in DNA: TGTGCCAGCAACCCTAGCGGGAGGCCAGGAGAGACCCAGTACTTC.

The chain couples TRBV6-2 or TRBV6-3 to TRBJ1-3; 7 nucleotides align to TRBD1. Trimming removed 6 bases from V and 2 bases from J; junction bases left unmatched: 13. The CDR3 sequence is 17 residues long. Germline loops: CDR1 MNHEY, CDR2 SVGEGT. The CDR3 region has the DNA TGTGCCAGCAGCCGCCGGTCCGTGCAGGGGGCTGGAAACACCATATATTTT. The encoded protein is CASSRRSVQGAGNTIYF.

This chain uses TRBV6-6 with TRBJ1-6; 9 positions match TRBD1. V dropped 6 bases and J dropped 9; count of bases not matched to a gene: 9. From germline, CDR1 is MNHNY and CDR2 SVGAGI (reference sequence). The CDR3 sequence is 15 residues long. CDR3 bases: TGTGCCAGCAGCACCCCTCAGACAGGGGGTTCACCCCTCCACTTT. The encoded protein is CASSTPQTGGSPLHF.

The rearrangement joins TRBV5-5 to TRBJ2-3; 15 bases are a match to TRBD2. Germline loops: CDR1 SGHKS, CDR2 YYEKEE (reference sequence). CDR3 size: 17 residues. V lost 2 bases, J lost 4 bases, and 5 bases stayed unmatched. The CDR3, as DNA: TGTGCCAGCAGCTTCGGGACTAGCGGGAGGAGGGCAGATACGCAGTATTTT. Encoded protein: CASSFGTSGRRADTQYF.

This chain uses TRBV18 with TRBJ1-1; 8 bases fit TRBD1. CDR3 length equals 14 residues. Germline assignment: CDR1 KGHSH and CDR2 LQKENI. V dropped 3 bases and J dropped 5; count of bases not matched to a gene: 5. For the CDR3, the DNA is TGTGCCAGCTCACCGGCAGGGGGCGAGACTGAAGCTTTCTTT. Translated: CASSPAGGETEAFF.

The V and J genes are TRBV6-1 and TRBJ2-1; no firm D call. The CDR3 extends over 16 amino acids. Germline loops: CDR1 MNHNS, CDR2 SASEGT. The V gene lost 2 bases and the J gene lost 7 bases, with 18 bases spanning the gap. The CDR3 sequence: CASSESIATHGNEQFF. CDR3 nucleotide sequence: TGTGCCAGCAGTGAATCGATAGCTACTCATGGAAATGAGCAGTTCTTC.

The rearrangement joins TRBV28 to TRBJ1-6, with D uncertain. Germline loops: CDR1 MDHEN, CDR2 SYDVKM. The CDR3 length is 12 residues. V dropped 5 bases and J dropped 10 bases, with 9 bases sitting between them. As DNA, the CDR3 is TGTGCCAGCAGTCCCCCAGTGTCACCCCTCCACTTT. This gives the protein CASSPPVSPLHF.

The chain joins TRBV24-1 to TRBJ2-1; 10 nucleotides line up with TRBD2. J lost 5 bases, V lost 0 bases, and 0 bases had no gene match. The CDR3 loop spans 15 amino acids. CDR1 is KGHDR, CDR2 SFDVKD, per germline. CDR3 region: CATSDLLAGDNEQFF. In DNA form, the CDR3 reads TGTGCCACCAGTGATTTGCTAGCGGGGGACAATGAGCAGTTCTTC.